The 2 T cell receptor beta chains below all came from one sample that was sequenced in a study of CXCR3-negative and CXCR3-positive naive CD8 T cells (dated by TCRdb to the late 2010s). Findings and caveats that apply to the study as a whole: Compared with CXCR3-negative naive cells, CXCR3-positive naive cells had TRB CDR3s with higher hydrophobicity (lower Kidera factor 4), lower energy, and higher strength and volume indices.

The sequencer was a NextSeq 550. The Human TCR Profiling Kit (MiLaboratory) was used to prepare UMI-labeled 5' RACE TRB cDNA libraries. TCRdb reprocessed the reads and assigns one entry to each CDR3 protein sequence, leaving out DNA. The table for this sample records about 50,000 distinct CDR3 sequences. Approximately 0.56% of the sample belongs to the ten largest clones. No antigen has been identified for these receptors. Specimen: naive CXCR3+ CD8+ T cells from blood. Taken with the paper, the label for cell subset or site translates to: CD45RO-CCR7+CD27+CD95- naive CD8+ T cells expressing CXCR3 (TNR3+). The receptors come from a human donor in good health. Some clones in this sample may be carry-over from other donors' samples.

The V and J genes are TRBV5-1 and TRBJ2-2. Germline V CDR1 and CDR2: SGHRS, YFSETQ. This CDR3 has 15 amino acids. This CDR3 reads CASSLEGRSTGELFF.

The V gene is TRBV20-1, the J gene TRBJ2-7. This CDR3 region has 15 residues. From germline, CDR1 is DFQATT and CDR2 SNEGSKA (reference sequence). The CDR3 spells CSARGISGMTYEQYF.